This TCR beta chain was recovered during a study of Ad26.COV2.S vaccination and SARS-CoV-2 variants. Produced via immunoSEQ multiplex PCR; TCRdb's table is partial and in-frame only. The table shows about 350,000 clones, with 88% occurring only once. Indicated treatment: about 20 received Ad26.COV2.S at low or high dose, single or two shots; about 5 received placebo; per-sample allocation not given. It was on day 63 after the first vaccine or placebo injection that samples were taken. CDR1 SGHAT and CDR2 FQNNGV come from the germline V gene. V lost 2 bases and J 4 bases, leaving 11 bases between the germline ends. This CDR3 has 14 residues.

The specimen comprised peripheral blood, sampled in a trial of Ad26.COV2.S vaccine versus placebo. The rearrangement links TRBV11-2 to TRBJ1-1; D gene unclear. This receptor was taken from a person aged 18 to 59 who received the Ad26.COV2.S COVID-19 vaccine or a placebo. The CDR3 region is CASSLNLVGTEAFF. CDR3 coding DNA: TGTGCCAGCAGCTTAAACTTGGTAGGCACTGAAGCTTTCTTT.